This T cell receptor beta chain was recorded in a study of T cells in localized non-small cell lung cancer. The table came from immunoSEQ multiplex PCR; TCRdb's copy has only in-frame clones and leaves some out. The sample gives 1,500 to 2,000 clones, around 24% of which show up once; approximately 18% is in the top ten. The germline V gene has CDR1 LNHDA and CDR2 SQIVND (reference sequence). This CDR3 has 14 amino acids. Trimming took 0 bases from V and 4 from J, leaving 9 bases between them. Lung adjacent to the tumor, free of atypia, was sampled at least 2 cm from its margin. The table lists this clone with a few counts.

The receptor's source is a female donor over 55 with stage I lung adenocarcinoma. This chain links TRBV19 with TRBJ1-2, with TRBD1 as a possible D gene (5 bases). The material was normal lung tissue next to the tumor, obtained before any cancer treatment. CDR3 bases: TGTGCCAGTAGTATAGATCGACAGACCTATGGCTACACCTTC. The encoded protein is CASSIDRQTYGYTF.